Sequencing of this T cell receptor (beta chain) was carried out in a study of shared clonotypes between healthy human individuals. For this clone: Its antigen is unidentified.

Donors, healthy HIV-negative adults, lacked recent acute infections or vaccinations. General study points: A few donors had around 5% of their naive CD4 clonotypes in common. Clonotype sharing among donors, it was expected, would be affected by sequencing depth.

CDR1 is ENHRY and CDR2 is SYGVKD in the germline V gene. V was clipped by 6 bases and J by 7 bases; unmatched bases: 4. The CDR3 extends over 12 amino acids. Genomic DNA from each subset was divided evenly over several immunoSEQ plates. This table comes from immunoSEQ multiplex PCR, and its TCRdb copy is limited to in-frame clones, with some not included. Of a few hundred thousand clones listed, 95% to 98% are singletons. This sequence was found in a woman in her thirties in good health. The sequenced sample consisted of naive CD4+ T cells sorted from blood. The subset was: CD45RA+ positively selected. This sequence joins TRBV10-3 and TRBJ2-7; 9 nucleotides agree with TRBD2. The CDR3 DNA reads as TGTGCCATCAGGGGGACTAGCCAAGAGCAGTACTTC. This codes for CAIRGTSQEQYF.